This T cell receptor beta chain appears in the sequencing data of a study of cytomegalovirus exposure and HLA in healthy donors. Study summary: Counted in an early data release were roughly 87 million unique TCRs from HLA-typed donors.

The primer mix had 60 Vbeta and 13 Jbeta primers. TCRdb keeps only in-frame clones here, not all; method: immunoSEQ multiplex PCR. Of 190,000 or so clones in the sample, 75% to 90% were seen once. Per germline, CDR1 LNHDA and CDR2 SQIVND (reference sequence). The CDR3 has 13 amino acids. V was trimmed by 8 bases and J by 3 bases, leaving 12 bases between them. This clone was seen a handful of times. J is TRBJ2-3 and V is TRBV19; D is perhaps TRBD1 (6 bases). Sequenced material: PBMCs. This TCR was sampled from a boy between 5 and 17 years old in good health and CMV-seronegative. The CDR3, as DNA: TGTGCCAGTCGAACAGGGATTACAGATACGCAGTATTTT. This sequence encodes CASRTGITDTQYF.